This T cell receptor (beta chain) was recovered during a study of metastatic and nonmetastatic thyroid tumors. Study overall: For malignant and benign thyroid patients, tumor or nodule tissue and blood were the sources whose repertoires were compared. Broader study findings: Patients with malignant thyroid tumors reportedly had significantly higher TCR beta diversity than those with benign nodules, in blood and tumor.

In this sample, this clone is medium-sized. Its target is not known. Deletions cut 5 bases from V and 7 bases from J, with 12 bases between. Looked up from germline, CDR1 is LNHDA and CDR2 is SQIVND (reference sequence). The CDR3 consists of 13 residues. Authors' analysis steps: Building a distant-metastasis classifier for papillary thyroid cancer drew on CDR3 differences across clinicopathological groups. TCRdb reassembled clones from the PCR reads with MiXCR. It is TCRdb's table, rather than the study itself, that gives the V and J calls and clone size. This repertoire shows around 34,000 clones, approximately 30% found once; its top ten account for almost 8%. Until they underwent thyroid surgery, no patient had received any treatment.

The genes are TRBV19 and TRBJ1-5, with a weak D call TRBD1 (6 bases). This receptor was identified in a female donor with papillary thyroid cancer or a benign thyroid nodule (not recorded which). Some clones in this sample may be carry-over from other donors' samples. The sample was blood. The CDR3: CASSPGAEQPQHF. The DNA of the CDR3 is TGTGCCAGTAGTCCGGGGGCGGAACAGCCCCAGCATTTT.